This entry lists 30 T cell receptor beta chains sequenced from one sample in a study of OX40 agonist ivuxolimab in advanced cancers. The library was built by means of the immunoSEQ multiplex PCR assay. In TCRdb, the immuneACCESS table is reduced to in-frame sequences with V and J assigned. These tables do not hold every clone; where another copy was compared, an unresolved V gene accounts for under half, and the others remain unexplained. For this sample the table gives roughly 50,000 clones, of which around nine tenths were detected only once. The ten largest clonotypes hold approximately 10% of the sample. Source: CD4+ or CD8+ T cells sorted from blood, taken in a trial of the OX40 agonist ivuxolimab. The receptor set was obtained from an adult with an advanced solid tumor such as melanoma, head and neck, liver or kidney cancer.

The V gene is TRBV30, the J gene TRBJ1-1, with D unclear. Trimming removed 0 bases from V and 8 bases from J, with 10 bases in between. This CDR3 is 12 amino acids long. CDR1 is GTSNPN and CDR2 is SVGIG in the germline V gene (reference sequence). In nucleotides, the CDR3 is TGTGCCTGGAGTGTACTAGGGTTGGAAGCTTTCTTT. Its translation is CAWSVLGLEAFF. Full variable domain (missing parts from reference TRBV30 and TRBJ1-1): SQTIHQWPATLVQPVGSPLSLECTVEGTSNPNLYWYRQAAGRGLQLLFYSVGIGQISSEVPQNLSASRPQDRQFILSSKKLLLSDSGFYLCAWSVLGLEAFFGQGTRLTVV.

This clone turned up a few times. The chain couples TRBV6-5 to TRBJ2-7, with 7 nucleotides matching TRBD1. Losses at the gene ends were 2 bases for V and 3 bases for J; bases not matched to a gene: 4. The germline V gene has CDR1 MNHEY and CDR2 SVGAGI. The CDR3 extends over 14 amino acids. The CDR3 region has the DNA TGTGCCAGCAGTTACGGGACAGCCCTCTACGAGCAGTACTTC. This codes for CASSYGTALYEQYF.

V is TRBV6-5 and J is TRBJ2-1; TRBD2 matches 11 bases. This CDR3 is built from 15 residues. The germline CDR1 and CDR2 sequences are MNHEY and SVGAGI. V was clipped by 5 bases and J by 7 bases; unmatched bases: 7. The CDR3, as DNA: TGTGCCAGCAGTCAACTAGCGGGAGTCGCAAATGAGCAGTTCTTC. Amino acids: CASSQLAGVANEQFF.

The V gene is TRBV15, the J gene TRBJ2-5; 9 nucleotides line up with TRBD2. Looked up from germline, CDR1 is LNHNV and CDR2 is YYDKDF (reference sequence). The CDR3 extends over 16 amino acids. With 1 base clipped from V and 5 bases from J, the junction kept 8 bases outside the gene matches. CDR3: CATSRARAGGRETQYF. In DNA form, the CDR3 reads TGTGCCACCAGCAGAGCAAGGGCGGGGGGGCGCGAGACCCAGTACTTC.

The chain combines TRBV5-6 with TRBJ2-7, with 7 bases fitting TRBD1. Germline loops: CDR1 SGHDT, CDR2 YYEEEE. V lost 4 bases to trimming and J lost 4 bases; unmatched junction nucleotides: 5. This CDR3 has 13 amino acids. The CDR3 coding sequence is TGTGCCAGCAGCCCCGGGACAGTTTACGAGCAGTACTTC. Translating gives CASSPGTVYEQYF.

CDR3 residues: CASSIGTNEQFF. The CDR3 region has the DNA TGTGCCAGTAGTATAGGCACGAATGAGCAGTTCTTC. The J gene is TRBJ2-1, the V gene TRBV19, with D unclear. The CDR3 totals 12 residues. Between the trimmed V and J ends, which lost 1 base and 7 bases, there was a span of 5 bases. The germline gives CDR1 LNHDA, CDR2 SQIVND (reference sequence). The whole variable domain, filled in from reference TRBV19 and TRBJ2-1, reads DGGITQSPKYLFRKEGQNVTLSCEQNLNHDAMYWYRQDPGQGLRLIYYSQIVNDFQKGDIAEGYSVSREKKESFPLTVTSAQKNPTAFYLCASSIGTNEQFFGPGTRLTVL.

This chain connects TRBV9 to TRBJ1-5; no clear D gene. V dropped 3 bases and J dropped 0 bases, with 10 bases sitting between them. The CDR3 contains 15 residues. The germline CDR1 and CDR2 sequences are SGDLS and YYNGEE. Here the CDR3 DNA reads TGTGCCAGCAGCGCCGGACGGGATAGCAATCAGCCCCAGCATTTT. Translated, it gives CASSAGRDSNQPQHF.

The chain employs TRBV5-6 and TRBJ1-1; 8 positions match TRBD1. The germline V gene has CDR1 SGHDT and CDR2 YYEEEE. CDR3 length equals 14 residues. The V gene end was trimmed by 2 bases and the J gene end by 6 bases; junction bases not matched to a gene: 6. This chain's CDR3 is CASSFGTGGAEAFF. The CDR3 nucleotides read TGTGCCAGCAGCTTCGGGACAGGAGGGGCTGAAGCTTTCTTT.

V and J are TRBV27 and TRBJ2-1; TRBD1 agrees at 10 bases. The CDR3 length is 15 residues. The germline gives CDR1 MNHEY, CDR2 SMNVEV (reference sequence). V was pared by 3 bases and J by 3 bases, with 2 bases of the junction left unmatched. Here the CDR3 DNA reads TGTGCCAGCAGTTTGACAGGGGGCCTCTACAATGAGCAGTTCTTC. It yields the protein CASSLTGGLYNEQFF.

This clone was seen a handful of times. The chain couples TRBV7-2 to TRBJ1-5; a possible D gene is TRBD1 (5 bases). The germline gives CDR1 SGHTA, CDR2 FQGNSA. V shed 2 bases and J shed 1 base, with 6 bases lying between them. The CDR3 totals 14 residues. CDR3 DNA: TGTGCCAGCAGCTTATGGGACAGCAATCAGCCCCAGCATTTT. Amino acids: CASSLWDSNQPQHF.

This chain links TRBV7-2 with TRBJ2-3; D may be TRBD1 or TRBD2 (5 bases each). Trimming pared 1 base from V and 4 bases from J, leaving 18 bases between. Germline-derived CDR1 and CDR2 are SGHTA and FQGNSA. The CDR3 totals 17 residues. DNA for the CDR3: TGTGCCAGCAGCTTAGTAGGGTGGGGACCAATCGCAGATACGCAGTATTTT. It is translated as CASSLVGWGPIADTQYF.

The rearrangement uses TRBV7-9 and TRBJ1-2; D uncertain. The germline V gene encodes CDR1 SEHNR and CDR2 FQNEAQ (reference sequence). V was trimmed by 1 base and J by 0 bases, leaving 6 bases between them. The CDR3 covers 14 residues. In nucleotides, the CDR3 is TGTGCCAGCAGCTTAGACAGCCCTAACTATGGCTACACCTTC. It codes for CASSLDSPNYGYTF.

The chain recombines TRBV6-1 with TRBJ2-3; D might be TRBD1 or TRBD2, each matching 7 bases. The CDR3 length is 20 residues. Trimming removed 2 bases at V and 1 base at J, with 25 bases between. The germline V gene has CDR1 MNHNS and CDR2 SASEGT. This CDR3 is CASSEWDSGAGWLGTDTQYF. In DNA form, the CDR3 reads TGTGCCAGCAGTGAATGGGACAGCGGGGCGGGGTGGTTAGGCACAGATACGCAGTATTTT.

This clone ranks as medium-sized. The chain recombines TRBV19 with TRBJ1-2; no firm D call. The germline V gene encodes CDR1 LNHDA and CDR2 SQIVND (reference sequence). V lost 8 bases, J lost 0 bases, and 19 bases lay in between. This CDR3 is 16 amino acids long. Here the CDR3 reads CASHYRTEIPNYGYTF. In nucleotides, the CDR3 is TGTGCCAGTCACTACCGGACGGAAATTCCTAACTATGGCTACACCTTC.

The gene calls are TRBV20-1 and TRBJ2-3; D is uncertain. There are 11 residues in the CDR3. The V gene's germline CDR1 is DFQATT and CDR2 SNEGSKA (reference sequence). Trimming took off 3 bases at V and 5 bases at J, with 6 bases between the two ends. Here the CDR3 DNA reads TGCAGTGCTAGGGCAGTAGATACGCAGTATTTT. It is translated as CSARAVDTQYF.

The V gene is TRBV25-1, the J gene TRBJ1-4; TRBD1 matches 7 bases. This CDR3 is built from 10 residues. The germline gives CDR1 MGHDK, CDR2 SYGVNS. V was clipped by 8 bases and J by 10 bases; unmatched bases: 1. For the CDR3, the DNA is TGTGCCAGCCAGGGGGGAAAACTGTTTTTT. Translating gives CASQGGKLFF.

This chain connects TRBV6-5 to TRBJ2-1, with D unresolved. The CDR3 is 10 residues long. V shed 10 bases and J shed 5 bases, with 6 bases lying between them. Germline values: CDR1 MNHEY, CDR2 SVGAGI. The CDR3 region is CATFNNEQFF. In nucleotides, the CDR3 is TGTGCCACTTTTAACAATGAGCAGTTCTTC.

DNA of the CDR3: TGTGCCAGCAGCTGGACTAGCGGGAGGGACCAGTACTTC. Encoded protein: CASSWTSGRDQYF. The V gene is TRBV7-8, the J gene TRBJ2-5; 15 bases line up with TRBD2. V trimming: 4 bases; J trimming: 10 bases; junction bases outside the gene matches: 1. Germline assignment: CDR1 SGHVS and CDR2 FQNEAQ. The length of the CDR3 is 13 residues.

The CDR3: CASSQWEGNQPQHF. CDR3 nucleotides: TGCGCCAGCAGCCAGTGGGAGGGCAATCAGCCCCAGCATTTT. The gene calls are TRBV4-1 and TRBJ1-5; D remains unclear. V was cut by 3 bases and J by 2 bases, with 8 bases left in between. Germline lookup yields CDR1 MGHRA and CDR2 YSYEKL. This CDR3 is built from 14 residues.

This chain joins TRBV14 and TRBJ2-7, with a tentative D call TRBD2 (7 bases). Germline V gives CDR1 SGHDN, CDR2 FVKESK. The CDR3 is 16 amino acids. Trimming took off 0 bases at V and 2 bases at J, with 14 bases between the two ends. The CDR3 coding sequence is TGTGCCAGCAGCCAAGATGTCGGGGGGCGCACCTACGAGCAGTACTTC. The encoded protein is CASSQDVGGRTYEQYF.

This chain uses TRBV5-1 with TRBJ2-5; 7 nucleotides line up with TRBD1. The V gene's germline CDR1 is SGHRS and CDR2 YFSETQ. Trimming took 2 bases from V and 2 from J; bases not matched to a gene: 18. The CDR3 length is 19 residues. CDR3 nucleotides: TGCGCCAGCAGCTTAAACCCGGTGGGACAGTGGGGTGGGCAAGAGACCCAGTACTTC. Translated, it gives CASSLNPVGQWGGQETQYF.

The chain couples TRBV4-3 to TRBJ2-1; a weak D match, TRBD2 (6 bases). Germline assignment: CDR1 LGHNA and CDR2 YSLEER. Trimming removed 1 base at V and 7 bases at J, with 11 bases between. This CDR3 region has 14 residues. Here the CDR3 DNA reads TGCGCCAGCAGCCAAGCGGGAGCGGATAATGAGCAGTTCTTC. This gives the protein CASSQAGADNEQFF.

The chain joins TRBV7-3 to TRBJ2-2; possible D gene TRBD2, 6 bases. V lost 5 bases and J lost 4, with 14 bases in between. Per the germline V gene, CDR1 is SGHTA and CDR2 is FQGTGA. The CDR3 contains 15 residues. The CDR3 coding sequence is TGTGCCAGCAGCCCGATGGGACTTTCCACCGGGGAGCTGTTTTTT. It is translated as CASSPMGLSTGELFF.

The rearrangement uses TRBV27 and TRBJ1-1; 7 bases agree with TRBD1. Looked up from germline, CDR1 is MNHEY and CDR2 is SMNVEV (reference sequence). This CDR3 comprises 14 residues. The V segment lost 7 bases and the J segment 13 bases; nucleotides outside the gene matches: 18. This CDR3 is CASTPTGRDQRGFF. CDR3 in DNA: TGTGCCAGCACCCCGACAGGGAGGGACCAGCGGGGTTTCTTT.

The chain uses TRBV2 and TRBJ2-3; no reliable D call. This CDR3 has 12 residues. Between the trimmed V and J ends, which lost 8 bases and 2 bases, there was a span of 8 bases. CDR1 is SNHLY, CDR2 FYNNEI, per germline. The CDR3 coding sequence is TGTGCCAGCTTACAGACCACAGATACGCAGTATTTT. This sequence encodes CASLQTTDTQYF. The full variable domain, completed using reference TRBV2 and TRBJ2-3, is EPEVTQTPSHQVTQMGQEVILRCVPISNHLYFYWYRQILGQKVEFLVSFYNNEISEKSEIFDDQFSVERPDGSNFTLKIRSTKLEDSAMYFCASLQTTDTQYFGPGTRLTVL.

J is TRBJ1-2 and V is TRBV9; D not certain. This CDR3 comprises 15 residues. V lost 3 bases and J 1 base, leaving 13 bases between the germline ends. From germline, CDR1 is SGDLS and CDR2 YYNGEE. CDR3 sequence: CASSAEDGSNYGYTF. The CDR3 nucleotides read TGTGCCAGCAGCGCCGAGGACGGAAGTAACTATGGCTACACCTTC.

The V and J genes are TRBV4-3 and TRBJ2-3; TRBD1 aligns across 11 bases. J was trimmed by 2 bases and V by 0 bases; bases with no gene match: 16. Germline V CDR1 and CDR2: LGHNA, YSLEER. CDR3 size: 21 residues. The CDR3: CASSQDHFGLGQGASTDTQYF. DNA of the CDR3: TGCGCCAGCAGCCAAGATCATTTCGGGCTCGGACAGGGGGCTTCCACAGATACGCAGTATTTT.

This sequence joins TRBV4-1 and TRBJ2-2, with D perhaps TRBD2 (5 bases). Germline V CDR1 and CDR2: MGHRA, YSYEKL. V was pared by 1 base and J by 5 bases, with 5 bases between. This CDR3 spans 13 amino acids. CDR3 sequence reads: CASSQGRTGELFF. The CDR3 DNA reads TGCGCCAGCAGCCAAGGGAGGACCGGGGAGCTGTTTTTT.

The rearrangement joins TRBV7-9 to TRBJ2-7, with D unclear. V was pared by 5 bases and J by 4 bases, with 12 bases between. Looked up from germline, CDR1 is SEHNR and CDR2 is FQNEAQ (reference sequence). CDR3 length equals 13 residues. DNA for the CDR3: TGTGCCAGCAGCGCCAGTACGACGTACGAGCAGTACTTC. This gives the protein CASSASTTYEQYF. Complete variable domain (other parts from reference TRBV7-9 and TRBJ2-7): DTGVSQNPRHKITKRGQNVTFRCDPISEHNRLYWYRQTLGQGPEFLTYFQNEAQLEKSRLLSDRFSAERPKGSFSTLEIQRTEQGDSAMYLCASSASTTYEQYFGPGTRLTVT.

This sequence joins TRBV12-5 and TRBJ2-4; TRBD1 matches 7 bases. This CDR3 is 14 amino acids long. Germline CDR1 and CDR2: LGHNT and FRNRAP. V shed 5 bases, J shed 7 bases, and the junction held 8 bases outside the gene matches. The CDR3 sequence: CASGPRQGPNIQYF. In nucleotides, the CDR3 is TGTGCTAGTGGTCCGCGACAGGGCCCTAACATTCAGTACTTC.